The clone carrying this T cell receptor (beta chain) was counted many times. The antigen remains undetermined. This CDR3 contains 16 residues. Trimming took 1 base from V and 4 from J; bases not matched to a gene: 3. Germline CDR1 is KGHSH and CDR2 is LQKENI. The data derive from a study of T cells in Graves' hyperthyroidism and ophthalmopathy. General study findings and limits: Blood held most thyroid clonotypes expanded above 0.001 frequency.

From RNA transcripts, TCR beta CDR3 regions were amplified. RT-PCR in the first round (using the HTBI primer set) targeted the TCR CDR3. From the multiplex PCR reads, TCRdb called clonotypes with MiXCR, one entry per CDR3 protein. The data hold about 640,000 distinct CDR3 sequences, with approximately 14% observed a single time. Ophthalmopathy cases met thresholds of Clinical Activity Score at least 3, NOSPECS grade at least 4 and duration under 3 months. Uncontrolled infection, other autoimmune disease, pregnancy and lactation each barred patients from inclusion. The PBMCs were sourced from fresh peripheral blood (around 9.9 ml).

Sequencing used blood. The V and J genes are TRBV18 and TRBJ2-3, with 12 bases that match TRBD1. The clonotype originates from a woman between 50 and 59 years old with Graves' ophthalmopathy. The CDR3 protein is CASSPRGQGAADTQYF. DNA for the CDR3: TGTGCCAGCTCACCACGGGGACAGGGGGCCGCAGATACGCAGTATTTT.